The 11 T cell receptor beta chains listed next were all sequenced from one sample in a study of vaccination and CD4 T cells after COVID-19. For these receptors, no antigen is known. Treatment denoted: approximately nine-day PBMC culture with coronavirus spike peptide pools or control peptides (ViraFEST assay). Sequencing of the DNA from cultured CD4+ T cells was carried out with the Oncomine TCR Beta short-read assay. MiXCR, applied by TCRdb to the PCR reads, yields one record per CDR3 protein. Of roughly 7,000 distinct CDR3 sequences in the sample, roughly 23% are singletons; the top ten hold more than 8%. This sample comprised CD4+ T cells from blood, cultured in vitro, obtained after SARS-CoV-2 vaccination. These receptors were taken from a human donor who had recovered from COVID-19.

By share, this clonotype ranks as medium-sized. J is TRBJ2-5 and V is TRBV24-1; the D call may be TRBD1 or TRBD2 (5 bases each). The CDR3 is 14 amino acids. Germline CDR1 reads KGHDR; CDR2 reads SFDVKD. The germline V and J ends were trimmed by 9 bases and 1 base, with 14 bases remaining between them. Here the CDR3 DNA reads TGTGCCACCGTGGGGTGGGACGGCCAAGAGACCCAGTACTTC. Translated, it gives CATVGWDGQETQYF.

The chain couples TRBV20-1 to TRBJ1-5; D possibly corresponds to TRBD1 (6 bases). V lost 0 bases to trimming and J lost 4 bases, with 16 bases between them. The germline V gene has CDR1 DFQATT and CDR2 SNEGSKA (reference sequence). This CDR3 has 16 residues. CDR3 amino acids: CSARDLAGGWNQPQHF. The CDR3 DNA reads TGCAGTGCTAGAGATCTCGCGGGGGGCTGGAATCAGCCCCAGCATTTT.

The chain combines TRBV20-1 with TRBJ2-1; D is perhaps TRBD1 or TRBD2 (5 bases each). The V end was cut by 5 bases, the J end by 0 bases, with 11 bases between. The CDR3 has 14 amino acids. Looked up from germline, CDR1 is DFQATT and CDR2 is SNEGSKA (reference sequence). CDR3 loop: CSAGDRTSYNEQFF. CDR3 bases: TGCAGTGCTGGGGACCGGACCTCCTACAATGAGCAGTTCTTC.

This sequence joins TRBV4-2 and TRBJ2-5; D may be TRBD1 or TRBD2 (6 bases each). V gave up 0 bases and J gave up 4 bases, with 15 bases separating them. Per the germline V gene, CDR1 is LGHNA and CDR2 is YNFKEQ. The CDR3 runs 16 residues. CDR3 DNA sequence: TGTGCCAGCAGCCAAGATATGGGGGCCGGGGGAGAGACCCAGTACTTC. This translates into CASSQDMGAGGETQYF.

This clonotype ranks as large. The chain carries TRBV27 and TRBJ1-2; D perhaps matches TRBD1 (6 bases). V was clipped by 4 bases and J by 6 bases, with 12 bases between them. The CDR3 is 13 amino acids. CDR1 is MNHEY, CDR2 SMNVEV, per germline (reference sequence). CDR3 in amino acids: CASSWRGANGYTF. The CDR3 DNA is TGTGCCAGCAGTTGGCGGGGGGCGAATGGCTACACCTTC.

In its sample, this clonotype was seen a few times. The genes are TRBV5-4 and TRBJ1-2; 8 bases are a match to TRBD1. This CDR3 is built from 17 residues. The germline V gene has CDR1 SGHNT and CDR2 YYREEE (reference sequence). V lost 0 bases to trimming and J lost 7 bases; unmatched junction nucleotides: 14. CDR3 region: CASSLGLGVAGGFGYTF. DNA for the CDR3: TGTGCCAGCAGCTTGGGCCTCGGTGTGGCAGGGGGCTTTGGCTACACCTTC.

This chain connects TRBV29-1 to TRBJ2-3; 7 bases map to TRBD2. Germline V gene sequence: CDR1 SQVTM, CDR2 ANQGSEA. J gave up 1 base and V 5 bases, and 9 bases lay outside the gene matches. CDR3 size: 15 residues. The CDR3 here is CSVRGFGGGTDTQYF. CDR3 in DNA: TGCAGCGTTCGGGGATTTGGGGGGGGCACAGATACGCAGTATTTT.

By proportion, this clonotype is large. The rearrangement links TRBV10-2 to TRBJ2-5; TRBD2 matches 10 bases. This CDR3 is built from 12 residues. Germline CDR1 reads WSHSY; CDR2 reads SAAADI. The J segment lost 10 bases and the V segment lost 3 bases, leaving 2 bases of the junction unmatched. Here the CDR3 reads CASSELAGGQYF. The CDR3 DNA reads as TGCGCCAGCAGTGAATTAGCGGGAGGCCAGTACTTC.

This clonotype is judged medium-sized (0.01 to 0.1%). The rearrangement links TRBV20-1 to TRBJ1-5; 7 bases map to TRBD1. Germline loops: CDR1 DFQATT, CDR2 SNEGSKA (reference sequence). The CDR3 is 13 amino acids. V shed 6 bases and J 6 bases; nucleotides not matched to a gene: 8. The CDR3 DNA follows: TGCAGTGCGGAGACAGGGTTGGGTCAGCCCCAGCATTTT. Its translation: CSAETGLGQPQHF.

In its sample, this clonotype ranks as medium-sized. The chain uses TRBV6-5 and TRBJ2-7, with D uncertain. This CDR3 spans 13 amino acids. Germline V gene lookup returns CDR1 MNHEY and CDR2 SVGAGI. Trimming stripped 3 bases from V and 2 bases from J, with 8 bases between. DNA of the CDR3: TGTGCCAGCAGTTATAACGTCGCCTACGAGCAGTACTTC. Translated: CASSYNVAYEQYF.

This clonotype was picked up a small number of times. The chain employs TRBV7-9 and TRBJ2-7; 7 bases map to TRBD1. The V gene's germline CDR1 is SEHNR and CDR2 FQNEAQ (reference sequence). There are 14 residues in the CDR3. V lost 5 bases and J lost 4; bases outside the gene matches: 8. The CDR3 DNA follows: TGTGCCAGCAGCCCCCGGGACAGAACTTACGAGCAGTACTTC. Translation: CASSPRDRTYEQYF. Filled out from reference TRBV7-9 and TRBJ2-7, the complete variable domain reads DTGVSQNPRHKITKRGQNVTFRCDPISEHNRLYWYRQTLGQGPEFLTYFQNEAQLEKSRLLSDRFSAERPKGSFSTLEIQRTEQGDSAMYLCASSPRDRTYEQYFGPGTRLTVT.